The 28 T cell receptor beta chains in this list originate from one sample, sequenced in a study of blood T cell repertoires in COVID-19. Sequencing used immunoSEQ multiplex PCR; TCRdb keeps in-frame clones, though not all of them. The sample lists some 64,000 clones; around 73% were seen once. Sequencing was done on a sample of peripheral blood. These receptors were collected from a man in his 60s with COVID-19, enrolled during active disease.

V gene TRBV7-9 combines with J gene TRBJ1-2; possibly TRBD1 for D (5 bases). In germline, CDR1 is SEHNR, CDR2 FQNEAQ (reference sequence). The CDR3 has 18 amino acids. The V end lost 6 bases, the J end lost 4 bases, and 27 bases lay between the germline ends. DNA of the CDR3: TGTGCCAGCAGTGGGGGGGATTTAAACCTTAAAACCTCCTATGGCTACACCTTC. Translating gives CASSGGDLNLKTSYGYTF.

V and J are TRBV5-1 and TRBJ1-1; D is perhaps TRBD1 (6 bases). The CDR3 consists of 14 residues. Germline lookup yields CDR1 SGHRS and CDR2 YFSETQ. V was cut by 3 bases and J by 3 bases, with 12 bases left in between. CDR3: CASSSTGMDTEAFF. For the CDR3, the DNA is TGCGCCAGCAGCTCGACAGGTATGGACACTGAAGCTTTCTTT.

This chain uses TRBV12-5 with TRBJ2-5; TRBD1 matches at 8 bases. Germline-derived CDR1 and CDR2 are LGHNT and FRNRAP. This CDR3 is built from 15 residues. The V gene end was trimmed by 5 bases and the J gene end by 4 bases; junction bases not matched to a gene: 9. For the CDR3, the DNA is TGTGCTAGTGGTCCTGGACAGGGAGGATCAGAGACCCAGTACTTC. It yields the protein CASGPGQGGSETQYF.

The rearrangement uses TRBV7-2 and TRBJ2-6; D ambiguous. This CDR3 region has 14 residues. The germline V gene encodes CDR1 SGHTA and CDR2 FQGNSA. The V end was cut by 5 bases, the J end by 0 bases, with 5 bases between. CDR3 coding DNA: TGTGCCAGCAGCCGCGACTCTGGGGCCAACGTCCTGACTTTC. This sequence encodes CASSRDSGANVLTF.

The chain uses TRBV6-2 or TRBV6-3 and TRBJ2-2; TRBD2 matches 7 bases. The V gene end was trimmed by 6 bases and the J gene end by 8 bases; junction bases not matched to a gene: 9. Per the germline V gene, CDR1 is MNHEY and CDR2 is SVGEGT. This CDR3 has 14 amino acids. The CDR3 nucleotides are TGTGCCAGCAGCCAGTCCCCGGGAGGAGGGGAGCTGTTTTTT. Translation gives CASSQSPGGGELFF.

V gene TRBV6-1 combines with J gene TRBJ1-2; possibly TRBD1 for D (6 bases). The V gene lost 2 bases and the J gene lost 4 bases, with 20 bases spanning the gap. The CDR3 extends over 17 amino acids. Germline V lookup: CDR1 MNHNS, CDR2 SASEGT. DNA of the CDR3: TGTGCCAGCAGTGAATACGGGCTGATAGGGACAACCTATGGCTACACCTTC. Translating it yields CASSEYGLIGTTYGYTF.

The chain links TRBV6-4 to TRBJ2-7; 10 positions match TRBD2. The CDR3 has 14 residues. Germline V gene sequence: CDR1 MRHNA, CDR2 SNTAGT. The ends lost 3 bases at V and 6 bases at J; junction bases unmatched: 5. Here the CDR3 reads CASSEASGSLEQYF. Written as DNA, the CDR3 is TGTGCCAGCAGTGAGGCTAGCGGGAGTCTCGAGCAGTACTTC.

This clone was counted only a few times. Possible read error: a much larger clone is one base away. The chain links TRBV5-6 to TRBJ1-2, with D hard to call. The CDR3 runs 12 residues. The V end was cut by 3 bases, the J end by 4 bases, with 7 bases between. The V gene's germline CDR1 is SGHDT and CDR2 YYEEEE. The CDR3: CASSSGSYGYTF. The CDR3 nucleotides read TGTGCCAGCAGCTCGGGGAGCTATGGCTACACCTTC.

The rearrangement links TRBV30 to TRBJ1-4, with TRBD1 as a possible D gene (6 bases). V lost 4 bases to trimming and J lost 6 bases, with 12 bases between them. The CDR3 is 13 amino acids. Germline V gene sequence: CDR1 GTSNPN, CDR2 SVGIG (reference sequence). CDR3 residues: CAWKSRGDEKLFF. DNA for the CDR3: TGTGCCTGGAAATCCAGGGGTGATGAAAAACTGTTTTTT.

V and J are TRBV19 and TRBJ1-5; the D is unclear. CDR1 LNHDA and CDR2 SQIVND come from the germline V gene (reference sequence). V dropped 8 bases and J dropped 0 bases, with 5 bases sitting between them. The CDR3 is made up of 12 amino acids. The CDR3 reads CASSLSNQPQHF. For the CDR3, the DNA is TGTGCCAGTTCCCTTAGCAATCAGCCCCAGCATTTT.

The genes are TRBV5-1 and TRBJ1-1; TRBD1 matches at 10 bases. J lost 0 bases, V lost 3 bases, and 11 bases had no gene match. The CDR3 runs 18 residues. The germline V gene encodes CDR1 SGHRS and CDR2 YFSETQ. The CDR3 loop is CASSWGTGTGALNTEAFF. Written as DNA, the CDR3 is TGCGCCAGCAGCTGGGGGACGGGGACAGGGGCATTGAACACTGAAGCTTTCTTT.

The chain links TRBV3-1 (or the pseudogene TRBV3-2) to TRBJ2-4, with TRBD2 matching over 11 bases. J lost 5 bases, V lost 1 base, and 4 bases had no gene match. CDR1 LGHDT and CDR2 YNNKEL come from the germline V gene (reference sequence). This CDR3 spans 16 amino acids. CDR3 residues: CASSQVTSGGENIQYF. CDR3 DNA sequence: TGTGCCAGCAGCCAAGTTACTAGCGGGGGTGAAAACATTCAGTACTTC.

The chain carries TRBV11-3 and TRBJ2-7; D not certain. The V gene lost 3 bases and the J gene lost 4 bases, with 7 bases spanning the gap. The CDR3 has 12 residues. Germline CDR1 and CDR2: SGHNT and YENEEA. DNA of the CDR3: TGTGCCAGCAGCTTGGTAGATTACGAGCAGTACTTC. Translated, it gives CASSLVDYEQYF.

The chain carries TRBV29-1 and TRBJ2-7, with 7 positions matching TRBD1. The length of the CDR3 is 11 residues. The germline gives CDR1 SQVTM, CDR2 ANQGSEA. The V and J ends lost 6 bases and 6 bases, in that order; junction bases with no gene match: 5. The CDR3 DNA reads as TGCAGCGTACGACAGGGAAGCGAGCAGTACTTC. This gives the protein CSVRQGSEQYF.

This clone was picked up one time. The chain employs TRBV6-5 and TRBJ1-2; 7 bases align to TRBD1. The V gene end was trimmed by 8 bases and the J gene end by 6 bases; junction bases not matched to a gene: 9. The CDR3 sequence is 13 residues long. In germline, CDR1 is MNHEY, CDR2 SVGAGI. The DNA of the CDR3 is TGTGCCAGCCAGGACAGGTCAAGGAATGGCTACACCTTC. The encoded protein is CASQDRSRNGYTF.

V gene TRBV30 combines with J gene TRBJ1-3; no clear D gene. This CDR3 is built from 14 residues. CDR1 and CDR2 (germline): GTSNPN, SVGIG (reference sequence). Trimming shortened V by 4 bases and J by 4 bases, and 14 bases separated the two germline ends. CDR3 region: CAWTGSYRGNTIYF. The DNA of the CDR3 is TGTGCCTGGACGGGTAGTTATCGCGGAAACACCATATATTTT.

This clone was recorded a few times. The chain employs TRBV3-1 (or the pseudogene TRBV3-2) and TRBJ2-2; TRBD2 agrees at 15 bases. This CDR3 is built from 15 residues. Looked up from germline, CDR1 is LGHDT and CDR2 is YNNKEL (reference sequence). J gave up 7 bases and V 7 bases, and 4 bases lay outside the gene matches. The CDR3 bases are TGTGCCAGCATGCGGACTAGCGGGGGGGTCGGGGAGCTGTTTTTT. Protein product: CASMRTSGGVGELFF.

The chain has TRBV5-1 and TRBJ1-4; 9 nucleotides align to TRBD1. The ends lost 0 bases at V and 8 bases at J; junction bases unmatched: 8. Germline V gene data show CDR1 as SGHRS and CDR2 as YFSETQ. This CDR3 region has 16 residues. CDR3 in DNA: TGCGCCAGCAGCTTGGGATGGGACAGGGTATTGGAAAAACTGTTTTTT. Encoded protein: CASSLGWDRVLEKLFF.

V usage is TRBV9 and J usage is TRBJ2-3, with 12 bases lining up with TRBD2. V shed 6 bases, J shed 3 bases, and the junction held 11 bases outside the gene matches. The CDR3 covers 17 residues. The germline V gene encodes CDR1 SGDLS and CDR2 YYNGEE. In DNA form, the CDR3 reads TGTGCCAGCACCCCAAACACCGGGACTAGCGGGACAGATACGCAGTATTTT. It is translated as CASTPNTGTSGTDTQYF.

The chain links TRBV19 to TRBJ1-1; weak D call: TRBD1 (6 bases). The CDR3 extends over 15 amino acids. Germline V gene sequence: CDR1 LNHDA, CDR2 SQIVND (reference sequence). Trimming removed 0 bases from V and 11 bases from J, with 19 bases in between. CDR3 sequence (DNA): TGTGCCAGTAGTATAGATGCGGGGGCTAGGAGAGGGGCTTTCTTT. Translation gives CASSIDAGARRGAFF.

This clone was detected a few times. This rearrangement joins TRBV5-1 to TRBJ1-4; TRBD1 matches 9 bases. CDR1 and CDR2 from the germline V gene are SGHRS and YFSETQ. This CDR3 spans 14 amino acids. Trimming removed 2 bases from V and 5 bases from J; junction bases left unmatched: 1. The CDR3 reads CASSFGQGNEKLFF. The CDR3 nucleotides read TGCGCCAGCAGCTTTGGACAGGGGAATGAAAAACTGTTTTTT.

CDR3 sequence reads: CASRATSGRYEQYF. Here the CDR3 DNA reads TGTGCCAGCCGGGCGACTAGCGGTCGCTACGAGCAGTACTTC. V and J are TRBV6-6 and TRBJ2-7; 9 bases are a match to TRBD2. The CDR3 has 14 amino acids. In germline, CDR1 is MNHNY, CDR2 SVGAGI (reference sequence). With 8 bases clipped from V and 3 bases from J, the junction kept 8 bases outside the gene matches.

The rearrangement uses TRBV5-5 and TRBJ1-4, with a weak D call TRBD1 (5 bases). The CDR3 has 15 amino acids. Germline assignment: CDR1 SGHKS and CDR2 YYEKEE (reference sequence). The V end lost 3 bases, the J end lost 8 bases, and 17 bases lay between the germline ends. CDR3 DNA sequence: TGTGCCAGCAGCTCCCTGGGGGGACTTGGGGAAAAACTGTTTTTT. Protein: CASSSLGGLGEKLFF.

CDR3 residues: CASSLGWTGGNEQFF. CDR3 bases: TGTGCCAGCAGCTTAGGGTGGACAGGGGGAAATGAGCAGTTCTTC. The chain couples TRBV11-2 to TRBJ2-1; 10 positions match TRBD1. The CDR3 length is 15 residues. Germline V gene lookup returns CDR1 SGHAT and CDR2 FQNNGV. The J segment lost 7 bases and the V segment lost 1 base, leaving 4 bases of the junction unmatched. Variable domain in full (rest from reference TRBV11-2 and TRBJ2-1): EAGVAQSPRYKIIEKRQSVAFWCNPISGHATLYWYQQILGQGPKLLIQFQNNGVVDDSQLPKDRFSAERLKGVDSTLKIQPAKLEDSAVYLCASSLGWTGGNEQFFGPGTRLTVL.

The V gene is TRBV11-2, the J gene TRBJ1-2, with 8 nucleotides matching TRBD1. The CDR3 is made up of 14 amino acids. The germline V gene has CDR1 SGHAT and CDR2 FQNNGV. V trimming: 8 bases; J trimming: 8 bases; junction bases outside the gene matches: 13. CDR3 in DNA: TGTGCCAGCGGAAGGTCAGGGGGCGCGAAGGGCTACACCTTC. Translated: CASGRSGGAKGYTF.

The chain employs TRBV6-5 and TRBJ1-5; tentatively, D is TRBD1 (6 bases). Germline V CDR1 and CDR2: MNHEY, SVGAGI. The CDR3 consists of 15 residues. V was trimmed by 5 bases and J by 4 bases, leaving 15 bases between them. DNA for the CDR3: TGTGCCAGCAGTAGGGAAGGGGGTACAAATCAGCCCCAGCATTTT. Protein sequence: CASSREGGTNQPQHF.

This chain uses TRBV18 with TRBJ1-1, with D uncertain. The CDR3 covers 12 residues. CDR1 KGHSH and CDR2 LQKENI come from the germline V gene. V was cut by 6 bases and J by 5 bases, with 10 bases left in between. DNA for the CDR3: TGTGCCAGCTCCTCACCCGGGACTGAAGCTTTCTTT. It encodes CASSSPGTEAFF.

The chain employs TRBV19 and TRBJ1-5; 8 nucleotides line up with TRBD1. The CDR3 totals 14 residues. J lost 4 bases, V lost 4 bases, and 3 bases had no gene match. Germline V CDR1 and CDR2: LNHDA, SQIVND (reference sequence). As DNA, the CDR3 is TGTGCCAGTAGTAGCCGGGACAGGAATCAGCCCCAGCATTTT. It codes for CASSSRDRNQPQHF.